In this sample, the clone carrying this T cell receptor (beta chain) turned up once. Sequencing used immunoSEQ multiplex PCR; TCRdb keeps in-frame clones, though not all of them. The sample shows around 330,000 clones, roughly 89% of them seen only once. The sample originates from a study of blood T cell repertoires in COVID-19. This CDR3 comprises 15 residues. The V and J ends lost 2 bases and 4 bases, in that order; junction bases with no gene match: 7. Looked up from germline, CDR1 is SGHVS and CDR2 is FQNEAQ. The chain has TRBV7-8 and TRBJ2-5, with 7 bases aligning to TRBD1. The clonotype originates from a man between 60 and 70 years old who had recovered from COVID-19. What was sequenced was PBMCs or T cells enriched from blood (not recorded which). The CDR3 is CASSLRGQTRETQYF. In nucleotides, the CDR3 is TGTGCCAGCAGCTTACGGGGACAGACGAGAGAGACCCAGTACTTC.